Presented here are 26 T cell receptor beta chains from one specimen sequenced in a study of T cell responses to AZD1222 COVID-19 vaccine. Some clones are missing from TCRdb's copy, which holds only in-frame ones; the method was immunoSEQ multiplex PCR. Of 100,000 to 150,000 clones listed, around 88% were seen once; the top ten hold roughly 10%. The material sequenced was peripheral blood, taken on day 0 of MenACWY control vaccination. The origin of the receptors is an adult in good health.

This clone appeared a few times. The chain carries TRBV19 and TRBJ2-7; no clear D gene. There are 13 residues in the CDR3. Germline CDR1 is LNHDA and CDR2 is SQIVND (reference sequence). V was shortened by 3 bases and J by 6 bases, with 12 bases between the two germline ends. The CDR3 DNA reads TGTGCCAGTAGTATCTGGGCAGGTAGCGAGCAGTACTTC. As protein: CASSIWAGSEQYF.

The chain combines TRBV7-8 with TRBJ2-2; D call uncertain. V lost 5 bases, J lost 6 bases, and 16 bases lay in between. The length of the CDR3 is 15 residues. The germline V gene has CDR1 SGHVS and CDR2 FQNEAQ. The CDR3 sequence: CASSLRSNTAGELFF. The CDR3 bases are TGTGCCAGCAGCCTAAGATCGAATACTGCCGGGGAGCTGTTTTTT.

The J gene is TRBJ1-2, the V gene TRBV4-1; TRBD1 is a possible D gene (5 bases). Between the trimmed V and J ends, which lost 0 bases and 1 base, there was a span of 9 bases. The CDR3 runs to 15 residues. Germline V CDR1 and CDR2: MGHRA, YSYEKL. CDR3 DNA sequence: TGCGCCAGCAGCCAAGATGCGGGGGTTAACTATGGCTACACCTTC. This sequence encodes CASSQDAGVNYGYTF.

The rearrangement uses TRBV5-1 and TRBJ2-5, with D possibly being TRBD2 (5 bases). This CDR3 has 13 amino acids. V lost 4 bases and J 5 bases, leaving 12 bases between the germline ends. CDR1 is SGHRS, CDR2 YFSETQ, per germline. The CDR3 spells CASSPSIGETQYF. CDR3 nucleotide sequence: TGCGCCAGCAGCCCTAGCATCGGGGAGACCCAGTACTTC.

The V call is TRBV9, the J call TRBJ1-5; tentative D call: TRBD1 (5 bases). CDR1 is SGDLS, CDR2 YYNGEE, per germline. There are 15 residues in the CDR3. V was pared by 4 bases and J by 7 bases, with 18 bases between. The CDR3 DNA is TGTGCCAGCAGCTGGGGACCGGGGGAAGGACAGCCCCAGCATTTT. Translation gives CASSWGPGEGQPQHF.

CDR3 sequence reads: CASARQGSAGNTIYF. CDR3 nucleotides: TGTGCCAGTGCCCGACAGGGATCTGCAGGAAACACCATATATTTT. This sequence joins TRBV5-6 and TRBJ1-3, with 7 bases aligning to TRBD1. This CDR3 region has 15 residues. After removal of 8 bases from V and 4 bases from J, the junction contained 12 bases not matched to a gene. Per germline, CDR1 SGHDT and CDR2 YYEEEE.

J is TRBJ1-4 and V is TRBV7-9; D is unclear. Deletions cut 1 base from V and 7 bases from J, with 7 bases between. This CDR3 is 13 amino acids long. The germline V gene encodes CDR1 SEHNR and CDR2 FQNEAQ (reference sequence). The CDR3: CASSLGGSEKLFF. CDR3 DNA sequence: TGTGCCAGCAGCTTAGGAGGGTCTGAAAAACTGTTTTTT. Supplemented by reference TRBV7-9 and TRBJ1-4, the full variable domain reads DTGVSQNPRHKITKRGQNVTFRCDPISEHNRLYWYRQTLGQGPEFLTYFQNEAQLEKSRLLSDRFSAERPKGSFSTLEIQRTEQGDSAMYLCASSLGGSEKLFFGSGTQLSVL.

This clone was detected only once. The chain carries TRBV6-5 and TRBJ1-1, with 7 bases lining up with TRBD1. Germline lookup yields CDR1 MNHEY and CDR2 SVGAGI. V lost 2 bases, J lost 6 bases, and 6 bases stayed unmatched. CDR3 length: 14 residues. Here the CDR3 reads CASSYPHRGAEAFF. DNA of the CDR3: TGTGCCAGCAGTTACCCACACAGGGGCGCTGAAGCTTTCTTT.

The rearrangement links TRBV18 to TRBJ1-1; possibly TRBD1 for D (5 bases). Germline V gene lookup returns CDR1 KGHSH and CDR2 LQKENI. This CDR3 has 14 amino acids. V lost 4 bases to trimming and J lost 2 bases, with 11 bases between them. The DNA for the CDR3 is TGTGCCAGCTCACTCCGTGGGGCCAACACTGAAGCTTTCTTT. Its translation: CASSLRGANTEAFF.

This CDR3 is CASRKTSGNEQFF. In DNA, the CDR3 is TGTGCCAGCAGGAAGACTAGCGGCAATGAGCAGTTCTTC. The genes are TRBV6-5 and TRBJ2-1; TRBD2 matches at 9 bases. This CDR3 contains 13 residues. Per germline, CDR1 MNHEY and CDR2 SVGAGI. After removal of 6 bases from V and 6 bases from J, the junction contained 3 bases not matched to a gene.

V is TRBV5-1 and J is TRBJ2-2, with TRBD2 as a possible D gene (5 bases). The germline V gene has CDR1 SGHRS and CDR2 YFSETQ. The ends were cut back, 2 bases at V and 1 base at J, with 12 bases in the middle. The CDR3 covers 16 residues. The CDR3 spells CASSFSSSKNTGELFF. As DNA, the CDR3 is TGCGCCAGCAGCTTCAGCTCTAGCAAGAACACCGGGGAGCTGTTTTTT.

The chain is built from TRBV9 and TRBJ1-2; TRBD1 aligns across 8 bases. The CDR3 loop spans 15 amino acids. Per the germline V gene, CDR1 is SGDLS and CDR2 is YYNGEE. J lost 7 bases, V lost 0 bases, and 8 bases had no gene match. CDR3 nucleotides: TGTGCCAGCAGCGTAGTACCAGGGGGCGCCGGTGGCTACACCTTC. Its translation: CASSVVPGGAGGYTF. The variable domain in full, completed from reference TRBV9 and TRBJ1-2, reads DSGVTQTPKHLITATGQRVTLRCSPRSGDLSVYWYQQSLDQGLQFLIQYYNGEERAKGNILERFSAQQFPDLHSELNLSSLELGDSALYFCASSVVPGGAGGYTFGSGTRLTVV.

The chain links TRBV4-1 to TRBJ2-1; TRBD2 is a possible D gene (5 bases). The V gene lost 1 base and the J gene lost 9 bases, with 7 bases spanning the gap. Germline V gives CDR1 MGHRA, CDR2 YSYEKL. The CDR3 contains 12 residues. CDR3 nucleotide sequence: TGCGCCAGCAGCCAAGGGGAGTTTGAGCAGTTCTTC. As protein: CASSQGEFEQFF.

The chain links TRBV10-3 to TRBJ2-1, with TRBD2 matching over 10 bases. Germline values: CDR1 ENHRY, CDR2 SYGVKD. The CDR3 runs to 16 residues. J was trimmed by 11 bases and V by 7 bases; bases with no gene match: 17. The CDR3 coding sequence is TGTGCCATCATAAGAGAAGCGGGAGGGCCGGGGATGCAGCAGTTCTTC. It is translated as CAIIREAGGPGMQQFF.

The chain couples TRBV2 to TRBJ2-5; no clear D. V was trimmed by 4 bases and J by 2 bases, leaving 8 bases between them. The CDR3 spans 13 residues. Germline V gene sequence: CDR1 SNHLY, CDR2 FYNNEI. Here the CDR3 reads CASSAQKQETQYF. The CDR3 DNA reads TGTGCCAGCAGTGCGCAGAAACAAGAGACCCAGTACTTC.

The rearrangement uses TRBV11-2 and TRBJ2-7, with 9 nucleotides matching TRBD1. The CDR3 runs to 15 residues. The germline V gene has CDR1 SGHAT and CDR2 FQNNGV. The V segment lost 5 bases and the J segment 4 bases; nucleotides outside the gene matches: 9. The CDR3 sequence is CASSLGTGYVYEQYF. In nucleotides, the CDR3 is TGTGCCAGCAGCCTAGGGACAGGGTATGTTTACGAGCAGTACTTC.

The CDR3 DNA sequence: TGTGCCAGCAGTGAACAGGGAGGGGTCACTGAAGCTTTCTTT. Its translation is CASSEQGGVTEAFF. V usage is TRBV2 and J usage is TRBJ1-1; a possible D gene is TRBD1 (5 bases). The CDR3 spans 14 residues. From germline, CDR1 is SNHLY and CDR2 FYNNEI. V was pared by 2 bases and J by 4 bases, with 11 bases between.

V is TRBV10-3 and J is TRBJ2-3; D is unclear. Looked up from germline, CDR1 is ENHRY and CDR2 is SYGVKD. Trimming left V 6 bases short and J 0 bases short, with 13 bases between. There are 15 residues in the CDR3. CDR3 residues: CAISSTASSTDTQYF. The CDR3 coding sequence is TGTGCCATCAGCTCGACGGCTTCTAGCACAGATACGCAGTATTTT.

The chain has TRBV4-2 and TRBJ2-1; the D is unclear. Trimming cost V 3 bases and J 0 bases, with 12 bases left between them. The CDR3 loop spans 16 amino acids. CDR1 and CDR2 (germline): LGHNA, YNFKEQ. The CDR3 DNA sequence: TGTGCCAGCAGCCAGTCACTTACGAGCTCCTACAATGAGCAGTTCTTC. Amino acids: CASSQSLTSSYNEQFF.

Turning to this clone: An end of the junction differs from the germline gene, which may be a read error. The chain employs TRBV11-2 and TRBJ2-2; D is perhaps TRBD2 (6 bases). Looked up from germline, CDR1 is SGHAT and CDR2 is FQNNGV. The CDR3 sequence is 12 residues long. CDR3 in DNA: TGCACCTCTGGCGGGGACACCGGGGAGCTGTTTTTT. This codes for CTSGGDTGELFF.

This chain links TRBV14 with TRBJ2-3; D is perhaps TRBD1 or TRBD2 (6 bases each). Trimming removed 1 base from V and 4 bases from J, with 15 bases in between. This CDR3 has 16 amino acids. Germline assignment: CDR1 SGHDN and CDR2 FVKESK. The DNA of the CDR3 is TGTGCCAGCAGCCAAGGGCTTCGGGGGCCTGCAGATACGCAGTATTTT. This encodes CASSQGLRGPADTQYF.

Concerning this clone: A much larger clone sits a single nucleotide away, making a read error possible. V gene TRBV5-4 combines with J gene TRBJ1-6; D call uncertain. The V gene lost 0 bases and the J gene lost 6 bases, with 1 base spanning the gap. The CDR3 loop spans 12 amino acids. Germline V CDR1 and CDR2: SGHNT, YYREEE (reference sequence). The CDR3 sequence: CASSLVNSPLHF. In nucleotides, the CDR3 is TGTGCCAGCAGCTTGGTTAATTCACCCCTCCACTTT.

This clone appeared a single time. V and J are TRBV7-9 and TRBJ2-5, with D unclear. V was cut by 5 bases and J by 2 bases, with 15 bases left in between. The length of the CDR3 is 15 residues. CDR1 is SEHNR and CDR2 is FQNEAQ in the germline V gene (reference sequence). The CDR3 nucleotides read TGTGCCAGCAGCCCCAAACGGCGGTTACAAGAGACCCAGTACTTC. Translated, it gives CASSPKRRLQETQYF. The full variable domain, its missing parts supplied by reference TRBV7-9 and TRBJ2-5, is DTGVSQNPRHKITKRGQNVTFRCDPISEHNRLYWYRQTLGQGPEFLTYFQNEAQLEKSRLLSDRFSAERPKGSFSTLEIQRTEQGDSAMYLCASSPKRRLQETQYFGPGTRLLVL.

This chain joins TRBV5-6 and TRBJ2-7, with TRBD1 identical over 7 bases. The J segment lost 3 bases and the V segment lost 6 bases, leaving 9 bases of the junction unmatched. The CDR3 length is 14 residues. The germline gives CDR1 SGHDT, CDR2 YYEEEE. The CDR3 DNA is TGTGCCAGCAACAAGGACAGGAAGCACTACGAGCAGTACTTC. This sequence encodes CASNKDRKHYEQYF.

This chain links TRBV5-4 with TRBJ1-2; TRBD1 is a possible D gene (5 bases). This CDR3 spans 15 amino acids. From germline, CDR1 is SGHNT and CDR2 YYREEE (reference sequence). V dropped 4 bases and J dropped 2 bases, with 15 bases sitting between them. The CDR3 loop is CASSKEPGQNYGYTF. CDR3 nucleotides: TGTGCCAGCAGCAAGGAGCCAGGGCAGAACTATGGCTACACCTTC.

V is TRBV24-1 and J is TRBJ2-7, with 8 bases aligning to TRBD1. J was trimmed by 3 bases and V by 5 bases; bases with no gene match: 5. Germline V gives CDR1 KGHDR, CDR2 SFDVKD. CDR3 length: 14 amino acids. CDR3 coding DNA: TGTGCCACCAGTGGAGGACAGGGATACTACGAGCAGTACTTC. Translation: CATSGGQGYYEQYF.